These T cell receptor beta chains were read from a single sample in a study of blood T cell repertoires in COVID-19. Profiling relied on immunoSEQ multiplex PCR, and the TCRdb table lists in-frame clones only, not all of them. Of hundreds of thousands of clones listed, 80% to 90% are singletons. The sequenced sample was PBMCs or T cells enriched from blood (not recorded which). These receptor sequences come from a man aged 25-45 years who had recovered from COVID-19. Each CDR3 is given with its conserved first and last residue. The D gene is left open where the match is weak. Clone sizes are given selectively: once, few, many, or a class where the clone is expanded.

v_call: TRBV2; d_call: TRBD1; j_call: TRBJ1-5; cdr3_length: 14; clone_size: .; cdr3_aa: CASTKGAWDQPQHF; cdr3_nt: TGTGCCAGCACTAAGGGGGCGTGGGATCAGCCCCAGCATTTT
v_call: TRBV5-4; d_call: .; j_call: TRBJ2-7; cdr3_length: 14; clone_size: .; cdr3_aa: CASSLVRESVEQYF; cdr3_nt: TGTGCCAGCAGCTTGGTGCGGGAAAGTGTCGAGCAGTACTTC
v_call: TRBV2; d_call: TRBD2; j_call: TRBJ2-1; cdr3_length: 19; clone_size: .; cdr3_aa: CASSDPAVYSGGGYNEQFF; cdr3_nt: TGTGCCAGCAGTGATCCCGCCGTCTATAGCGGGGGGGGTTACAATGAGCAGTTCTTC
v_call: TRBV6-5; d_call: TRBD1; j_call: TRBJ1-4; cdr3_length: 14; clone_size: .; cdr3_aa: CASSYTGGSVELFF; cdr3_nt: TGTGCCAGCAGTTATACAGGGGGGTCTGTGGAACTGTTTTTT
v_call: TRBV19; d_call: TRBD1; j_call: TRBJ1-1; cdr3_length: 15; clone_size: few; cdr3_aa: CASKVAGGSNTEAFF; cdr3_nt: TGTGCCAGTAAAGTCGCAGGGGGTTCGAACACTGAAGCTTTCTTT
v_call: TRBV12-3/TRBV12-4; d_call: .; j_call: TRBJ1-6; cdr3_length: 13; clone_size: .; cdr3_aa: CASSLAQNSPLHF; cdr3_nt: TGTGCCAGCAGTTTAGCTCAGAATTCACCCCTCCACTTT
v_call: TRBV19; d_call: .; j_call: TRBJ1-6; cdr3_length: 13; clone_size: .; cdr3_aa: CATADDYNSPLHF; cdr3_nt: TGTGCCACCGCAGATGATTATAATTCACCCCTCCACTTT
v_call: TRBV6-5; d_call: .; j_call: TRBJ1-1; cdr3_length: 11; clone_size: .; cdr3_aa: CASIRQPGAFF; cdr3_nt: TGTGCCAGCATTCGACAGCCTGGAGCTTTCTTT
v_call: TRBV2; d_call: TRBD1; j_call: TRBJ1-6; cdr3_length: 16; clone_size: .; cdr3_aa: CASSLPVGTGSSPLHF; cdr3_nt: TGTGCCAGCAGTCTTCCCGTCGGGACAGGGAGTTCACCCCTCCACTTT
v_call: TRBV9; d_call: .; j_call: TRBJ1-5; cdr3_length: 14; clone_size: .; cdr3_aa: CASSVELDTGPQHF; cdr3_nt: TGTGCCAGCAGCGTAGAGCTAGACACAGGGCCCCAGCATTTT
v_call: TRBV11-3; d_call: .; j_call: TRBJ1-2; cdr3_length: 14; clone_size: .; cdr3_aa: CASSLDQAGGGYTF; cdr3_nt: TGTGCCAGCAGCTTAGATCAGGCAGGAGGTGGCTACACCTTC
v_call: TRBV7-9; d_call: TRBD1; j_call: TRBJ1-1; cdr3_length: 14; clone_size: .; cdr3_aa: CASSPAGQAPEAFF; cdr3_nt: TGTGCCAGCAGCCCCGCTGGACAGGCCCCTGAAGCTTTCTTT
v_call: TRBV7-9; d_call: TRBD2; j_call: TRBJ2-2; cdr3_length: 16; clone_size: .; cdr3_aa: CASSSISGAFIGELFF; cdr3_nt: TGTGCCAGCAGCTCCATTAGCGGGGCCTTTATCGGGGAGCTGTTTTTT
v_call: TRBV7-6; d_call: TRBD2; j_call: TRBJ2-2; cdr3_length: 15; clone_size: .; cdr3_aa: CASSLPAGGAGELFF; cdr3_nt: TGTGCCAGCAGCTTACCCGCCGGGGGGGCCGGGGAGCTGTTTTTT
v_call: TRBV5-1; d_call: .; j_call: TRBJ2-1; cdr3_length: 16; clone_size: .; cdr3_aa: CASSLELAAAYNEQFF; cdr3_nt: TGCGCCAGCAGCTTGGAGTTAGCGGCAGCCTACAATGAGCAGTTCTTC
v_call: TRBV9; d_call: .; j_call: TRBJ2-2; cdr3_length: 14; clone_size: .; cdr3_aa: CASTTSTNTGELFF; cdr3_nt: TGTGCCAGCACGACGTCGACAAACACCGGGGAGCTGTTTTTT
v_call: TRBV6-5; d_call: TRBD1; j_call: TRBJ2-5; cdr3_length: 15; clone_size: .; cdr3_aa: CASSPGTGGRETQYF; cdr3_nt: TGTGCCAGCAGCCCAGGGACAGGGGGCCGAGAGACCCAGTACTTC
v_call: TRBV19; d_call: .; j_call: TRBJ1-2; cdr3_length: 14; clone_size: few; cdr3_aa: CASSIGQGRYGYTF; cdr3_nt: TGTGCCAGTAGTATCGGGCAGGGAAGGTATGGCTACACCTTC
v_call: TRBV27; d_call: .; j_call: TRBJ1-1; cdr3_length: 13; clone_size: .; cdr3_aa: CASSLLFSGEAFF; cdr3_nt: TGTGCCAGCAGTTTATTGTTTTCGGGTGAAGCTTTCTTT
v_call: TRBV7-8; d_call: .; j_call: TRBJ2-7; cdr3_length: 15; clone_size: .; cdr3_aa: CASSSLTGLGDEQYF; cdr3_nt: TGTGCCAGCAGCTCCTTGACTGGTCTCGGCGACGAGCAGTACTTC
v_call: TRBV6-5; d_call: .; j_call: TRBJ1-6; cdr3_length: 12; clone_size: .; cdr3_aa: CASSFQNSPLHF; cdr3_nt: TGTGCCAGCAGTTTCCAAAATTCACCCCTCCACTTT
v_call: TRBV30; d_call: .; j_call: TRBJ2-7; cdr3_length: 13; clone_size: .; cdr3_aa: CAWRAQGSYEQYF; cdr3_nt: TGTGCCTGGAGGGCACAGGGCTCCTACGAGCAGTACTTC
v_call: TRBV19; d_call: TRBD1; j_call: TRBJ2-2; cdr3_length: 15; clone_size: .; cdr3_aa: CASSIETGGPGELFF; cdr3_nt: TGTGCCAGTAGTATAGAGACAGGGGGCCCCGGGGAGCTGTTTTTT
v_call: TRBV6-5; d_call: TRBD2; j_call: TRBJ2-7; cdr3_length: 12; clone_size: few; cdr3_aa: CASRTTSGEQYF; cdr3_nt: TGTGCCAGCAGGACGACTAGCGGCGAGCAGTACTTC
v_call: TRBV4-1; d_call: TRBD1; j_call: TRBJ2-3; cdr3_length: 17; clone_size: .; cdr3_aa: CASSRNWGQDLTDTQYF; cdr3_nt: TGCGCCAGCAGCCGGAATTGGGGACAGGATCTAACAGATACGCAGTATTTT
v_call: TRBV5-1; d_call: TRBD2; j_call: TRBJ2-6; cdr3_length: 19; clone_size: .; cdr3_aa: CASSLVAGGLASGANVLTF; cdr3_nt: TGCGCCAGCAGCTTGGTTGCGGGGGGACTTGCCTCTGGGGCCAACGTCCTGACTTTC
v_call: TRBV5-1; d_call: TRBD1; j_call: TRBJ2-5; cdr3_length: 15; clone_size: .; cdr3_aa: CASSLDPGGAETQYF; cdr3_nt: TGCGCCAGCAGCTTGGACCCAGGGGGCGCAGAGACCCAGTACTTC
v_call: TRBV27; d_call: TRBD1; j_call: TRBJ2-7; cdr3_length: 15; clone_size: .; cdr3_aa: CASSGTGTGSLEQYF; cdr3_nt: TGTGCCAGCAGTGGCACCGGGACAGGGTCCCTCGAGCAGTACTTC
v_call: TRBV6-5; d_call: TRBD1; j_call: TRBJ2-5; cdr3_length: 14; clone_size: .; cdr3_aa: CASSLQGAMETQYF; cdr3_nt: TGTGCCAGCAGCCTACAGGGGGCGATGGAGACCCAGTACTTC
v_call: TRBV19; d_call: .; j_call: TRBJ2-5; cdr3_length: 14; clone_size: once; cdr3_aa: CASSVDSTSMAQYF; cdr3_nt: TGTGCCAGTAGTGTCGACAGCACTTCGATGGCCCAGTACTTC
v_call: TRBV4-2; d_call: TRBD1; j_call: TRBJ2-7; cdr3_length: 15; clone_size: once; cdr3_aa: CASSQSGTGVDEQYF; cdr3_nt: TGTGCCAGCAGCCAATCCGGGACAGGGGTCGACGAGCAGTACTTC
v_call: TRBV29-1; d_call: .; j_call: TRBJ2-1; cdr3_length: 13; clone_size: .; cdr3_aa: CSVAGLALYEQFF; cdr3_nt: TGCAGCGTCGCTGGCCTAGCCTTGTATGAGCAGTTCTTC
v_call: TRBV6-1; d_call: .; j_call: TRBJ1-2; cdr3_length: 13; clone_size: .; cdr3_aa: CASSEWGGYGYTF; cdr3_nt: TGTGCCAGCAGTGAATGGGGAGGCTATGGCTACACCTTC
v_call: TRBV19; d_call: .; j_call: TRBJ2-5; cdr3_length: 13; clone_size: .; cdr3_aa: CASSRGPTETQYF; cdr3_nt: TGTGCCAGTAGTAGGGGCCCAACCGAGACCCAGTACTTC
v_call: TRBV6-5; d_call: TRBD1; j_call: TRBJ1-1; cdr3_length: 11; clone_size: few; cdr3_aa: CASGQGTEAFF; cdr3_nt: TGTGCCAGCGGACAGGGCACTGAAGCTTTCTTT
v_call: TRBV13; d_call: .; j_call: TRBJ1-4; cdr3_length: 18; clone_size: .; cdr3_aa: CASSFLGLDVLSGEKLFF; cdr3_nt: TGTGCCAGCAGCTTCCTGGGACTGGACGTACTAAGTGGGGAAAAACTGTTTTTT
v_call: TRBV21-1; d_call: .; j_call: TRBJ2-7; cdr3_length: 14; clone_size: .; cdr3_aa: CASKGLAGAYEQYF; cdr3_nt: TGTGCCAGCAAGGGACTAGCGGGGGCCTACGAGCAGTACTTC